This T cell receptor beta chain emerged from a study of long-term antiretroviral therapy in people with HIV. Points from the study as a whole: Dominance of pre-ART expanded clones persisted, fluctuating and often declining after ART.

The CDR3 contains 14 residues. Germline CDR1 and CDR2: KGHSY and FQNENV. V was shortened by 0 bases and J by 5 bases, with 7 bases between the two germline ends. Researchers ran immunoSEQ v3.0 at survey level. Clones were sequenced by immunoSEQ multiplex PCR, and TCRdb holds only the in-frame ones, with some missing. The data contain 30,000 to 40,000 clones, roughly 80% of them singletons. With respect to this clone: Its antigen is not identified.

The input for sequencing was unsorted PBMCs, taken 1.9 years after starting antiretroviral therapy. The chain joins TRBV16 to TRBJ1-4; no reliable D call. The origin of this receptor is a man between 18 and 35 years old with HIV. DNA of the CDR3: TGTGCCAGCAGCCAATCGTGGAGCAATGAAAAACTGTTTTTT. Translated: CASSQSWSNEKLFF.